These 16 T cell receptor beta chains were sequenced from one sample in a study of blood T cell repertoires in COVID-19. Libraries were prepared by immunoSEQ multiplex PCR; TCRdb keeps only in-frame clonotypes and omits some of them. The sample lists 200,000 to 250,000 clones, approximately 78% occurring once. The specimen sequenced was peripheral blood. All receptors come from an elderly woman with acute or convalescent COVID-19.

The genes are TRBV11-2 and TRBJ1-1; tentatively, D is TRBD1 (5 bases). Trimming removed 0 bases at V and 4 bases at J, with 9 bases between. This CDR3 region has 14 residues. Germline V gene lookup returns CDR1 SGHAT and CDR2 FQNNGV. CDR3 amino acids: CASSLEDGGTEAFF. The CDR3 DNA reads TGTGCCAGCAGCTTAGAGGACGGGGGCACTGAAGCTTTCTTT.

The V gene is TRBV7-8, the J gene TRBJ2-5; 8 nucleotides agree with TRBD1. V shed 6 bases, J shed 5 bases, and the junction held 5 bases outside the gene matches. Per germline, CDR1 SGHVS and CDR2 FQNEAQ. CDR3 size: 13 residues. This chain's CDR3 is CASRDRVGETQYF. The CDR3, as DNA: TGTGCCAGCAGGGACAGGGTGGGGGAGACCCAGTACTTC.

The V and J genes are TRBV11-2 and TRBJ2-7; TRBD1 matches at 8 bases. V shed 2 bases, J shed 6 bases, and the junction held 18 bases outside the gene matches. Germline CDR1 SGHAT, CDR2 FQNNGV. CDR3 length: 18 amino acids. DNA for the CDR3: TGTGCCAGCAGCTTAAGCTCGCCTTGGGGACAGGTCCTGACCGAGCAGTACTTC. Translated: CASSLSSPWGQVLTEQYF.

The rearrangement links TRBV7-6 to TRBJ1-2; D is ambiguous. V was clipped by 3 bases and J by 3 bases, with 8 bases between them. CDR3 size: 13 residues. Germline V gene data show CDR1 as SGHVS and CDR2 as FNYEAQ. In DNA form, the CDR3 reads TGTGCCAGCAGCTTCCACTCGGACTATGGCTACACCTTC. This gives the protein CASSFHSDYGYTF.

This chain connects TRBV19 to TRBJ2-7; weak D call: TRBD1 (6 bases). There are 14 residues in the CDR3. Germline CDR1 reads LNHDA; CDR2 reads SQIVND (reference sequence). Trimming cost V 2 bases and J 3 bases, with 11 bases left between them. The CDR3: CASSIRTELYEQYF. Written as DNA, the CDR3 is TGTGCCAGTAGTATACGGACAGAACTCTACGAGCAGTACTTC. Complete variable domain (other parts from reference TRBV19 and TRBJ2-7): DGGITQSPKYLFRKEGQNVTLSCEQNLNHDAMYWYRQDPGQGLRLIYYSQIVNDFQKGDIAEGYSVSREKKESFPLTVTSAQKNPTAFYLCASSIRTELYEQYFGPGTRLTVT.

Turning to this clone: A junction boundary mismatches the germline segment, possibly from a read error. The V call is TRBV7-7, the J call TRBJ2-3, with 9 bases lining up with TRBD2. The CDR3 covers 16 residues. Germline CDR1 and CDR2: SSHAT and FNYEAQ (reference sequence). The CDR3 sequence is CASSPRLADPTDTQYF. CDR3 nucleotide sequence: TGTGCTAGCAGCCCCCGACTAGCGGACCCCACAGATACGCAGTATTTT.

This chain links TRBV6-5 with TRBJ1-1; 8 bases are a match to TRBD1. V lost 6 bases to trimming and J lost 6 bases; unmatched junction nucleotides: 6. Germline CDR1 reads MNHEY; CDR2 reads SVGAGI. The CDR3 runs to 13 residues. The CDR3 protein is CASRPDRGAEAFF. For the CDR3, the DNA is TGTGCCAGCAGGCCCGACAGGGGTGCTGAAGCTTTCTTT.

V and J are TRBV4-2 and TRBJ2-7; the match to TRBD1 covers 10 bases. Germline lookup yields CDR1 LGHNA and CDR2 YNFKEQ. J was trimmed by 3 bases and V by 3 bases; bases with no gene match: 2. The CDR3 loop spans 14 amino acids. The CDR3 DNA reads as TGTGCCAGCAGCCAGGACAGGGGGGTCTACGAGCAGTACTTC. Translation gives CASSQDRGVYEQYF.

Within the sample, this clone is medium-sized. The V call is TRBV27, the J call TRBJ1-1; TRBD1 matches 9 bases. The length of the CDR3 is 14 residues. Trimming at V came to 4 bases and at J to 3 bases, leaving 3 bases not matched to a gene. Germline CDR1 and CDR2: MNHEY and SMNVEV (reference sequence). CDR3 sequence reads: CASSSTGGYTEAFF. As DNA, the CDR3 is TGTGCCAGCAGTTCAACAGGGGGCTACACTGAAGCTTTCTTT.

The sample holds one count of this clone. The genes are TRBV5-4 and TRBJ2-7; D is ambiguous. The germline CDR1 and CDR2 sequences are SGHNT and YYREEE (reference sequence). The CDR3 loop spans 13 amino acids. Trimming left V 1 base short and J 2 bases short, with 7 bases between. CDR3 amino acids: CASSLQATYEQYF. The CDR3 DNA follows: TGTGCCAGCAGCTTGCAGGCAACCTACGAGCAGTACTTC.

The rearrangement joins TRBV7-3 to TRBJ2-1; D possibly corresponds to TRBD2 (6 bases). V was clipped by 5 bases and J by 9 bases, with 17 bases between them. The CDR3 is made up of 14 amino acids. CDR1 is SGHTA and CDR2 is FQGTGA in the germline V gene. As DNA, the CDR3 is TGTGCCAGCAGCGCCCGGATGGGACTCTCTGAGCAGTTCTTC. It specifies CASSARMGLSEQFF.

The rearrangement links TRBV7-8 to TRBJ2-7; a weak D match, TRBD1 (6 bases). V was pared by 5 bases and J by 9 bases, with 29 bases between. CDR1 and CDR2 (germline): SGHVS, FQNEAQ. The CDR3 covers 17 residues. The CDR3 region is CASSRGQAPRPDRGQYF. The DNA of the CDR3 is TGTGCCAGCAGCCGGGGACAAGCTCCTCGACCAGATCGGGGGCAGTACTTC.

The V gene is TRBV11-2, the J gene TRBJ2-7, with D perhaps TRBD1 (6 bases). V was clipped by 1 base and J by 2 bases, with 9 bases between them. CDR1 and CDR2 from the germline V gene are SGHAT and FQNNGV. The length of the CDR3 is 14 residues. The CDR3 nucleotides are TGTGCCAGCAGCTTAGCAGGGGCCCCCTACGAGCAGTACTTC. Its translation: CASSLAGAPYEQYF.

The rearrangement links TRBV7-2 to TRBJ1-5, with 8 bases aligning to TRBD1. V gave up 5 bases and J gave up 2 bases; unmatched junction bases: 5. The V gene's germline CDR1 is SGHTA and CDR2 FQGNSA. The CDR3 spans 15 residues. CDR3 in DNA: TGTGCCAGCAGCCTACCGGGACAGGGCAATCAGCCCCAGCATTTT. This encodes CASSLPGQGNQPQHF.

This clone has just a few counts. V usage is TRBV7-2 and J usage is TRBJ1-6, with a tentative D call TRBD1 (6 bases). The V and J ends lost 3 bases and 7 bases respectively, with 16 bases between them. CDR3 length: 16 amino acids. Germline lookup yields CDR1 SGHTA and CDR2 FQGNSA. The CDR3 DNA sequence: TGTGCCAGCAGCTTCCAGAGGGGGACGGGGAATTCACCCCTCCACTTT. It codes for CASSFQRGTGNSPLHF.

The chain uses TRBV6-4 and TRBJ2-1; a possible D gene is TRBD2 (6 bases). The germline V and J ends were trimmed by 2 bases and 5 bases, with 13 bases remaining between them. Germline loops: CDR1 MRHNA, CDR2 SNTAGT. The CDR3 spans 15 residues. The CDR3: CASSDGIAVHNEQFF. The CDR3 region has the DNA TGTGCCAGCAGTGACGGAATAGCGGTACACAATGAGCAGTTCTTC.